The 24 T cell receptor beta chains presented below share a single source sample, sequenced in a study of neoadjuvant nivolumab and ipilimumab in lung cancer (dated by TCRdb to 2018 to 2021). The library relied on the immunoSEQ multiplex PCR assay. The table was pulled from immuneACCESS by TCRdb, which kept in-frame rearrangements only. Such tables lose some clones; where checked, under half of the loss comes from unresolved V genes, and the rest has no known cause. The sample has approximately 29,000 clones on record, around nine tenths of them singletons. The top ten clones comprise about 5.3% of the sample. Sample time point, as interpreted from the label and publication: at surgical resection after neoadjuvant nivolumab +/- ipilimumab. The sequences come from peripheral blood, collected after neoadjuvant nivolumab, alone or with ipilimumab, at or shortly before surgery. These receptors were collected from an adult with non-small cell lung cancer.

This clone was seen just once. This chain uses TRBV7-9 with TRBJ2-2; TRBD2 might be the D (7 bases). The CDR3 totals 17 residues. Germline CDR1 and CDR2: SEHNR and FQNEAQ (reference sequence). Trimming removed 7 bases at V and 1 base at J, with 19 bases between. CDR3 sequence (DNA): TGTGCCAGCATCTTCTGGGGGGGGCCCCTGAACACCGGGGAGCTGTTTTTT. Its protein product is CASIFWGGPLNTGELFF. The entire variable domain, with the rest obtained from reference TRBV7-9 and TRBJ2-2, is as follows: DTGVSQNPRHKITKRGQNVTFRCDPISEHNRLYWYRQTLGQGPEFLTYFQNEAQLEKSRLLSDRFSAERPKGSFSTLEIQRTEQGDSAMYLCASIFWGGPLNTGELFFGEGSRLTVL.

This chain connects TRBV2 to TRBJ2-3; TRBD1 agrees at 8 bases. Per germline, CDR1 SNHLY and CDR2 FYNNEI. The V segment lost 6 bases and the J segment 3 bases; nucleotides outside the gene matches: 2. This CDR3 is 13 amino acids long. The CDR3 here is CASRTGETDTQYF. In nucleotides, the CDR3 is TGTGCCAGCAGGACAGGGGAAACAGATACGCAGTATTTT.

This chain connects TRBV7-8 to TRBJ2-2, with D perhaps assigned TRBD1 or TRBD2 (6 bases each). Per the germline V gene, CDR1 is SGHVS and CDR2 is FQNEAQ. The CDR3 has 14 amino acids. V lost 6 bases, J lost 4 bases, and 12 bases lay in between. The CDR3 DNA reads TGTGCCAGCAGGAGGGGGGAGAGCACCGGGGAGCTGTTTTTT. Translating gives CASRRGESTGELFF.

The rearrangement uses TRBV5-6 and TRBJ2-1, with 11 bases that match TRBD2. This CDR3 contains 15 residues. The germline V gene encodes CDR1 SGHDT and CDR2 YYEEEE. V lost 3 bases to trimming and J lost 8 bases; unmatched junction nucleotides: 7. This CDR3 reads CASSSISGGAHEQFF. CDR3 DNA sequence: TGTGCCAGCAGCTCCATTAGCGGGGGGGCCCATGAGCAGTTCTTC.

The chain links TRBV19 to TRBJ2-5; D is undetermined. The CDR3 contains 12 residues. V was cut by 8 bases and J by 5 bases, with 12 bases left in between. In germline, CDR1 is LNHDA, CDR2 SQIVND (reference sequence). Written as DNA, the CDR3 is TGTGCCAGTTCTCAGGTTCGGGAGACCCAGTACTTC. Its protein product is CASSQVRETQYF.

A word on this clone: Its ends do not fully match the called genes, so a read error is possible. The V call is TRBV14, the J call TRBJ1-2, with unresolved D. The CDR3 has 13 amino acids. Germline CDR1 SGHDN, CDR2 FVKESK. The CDR3 loop reads CASSQVVGGQALF. CDR3 DNA sequence: TGTGCCAGCAGCCAAGTCGTGGGAGGCCAGGCCCTCTTC.

V and J are TRBV19 and TRBJ1-5; D unclear. The CDR3 runs to 15 residues. The ends were cut back, 0 bases at V and 3 bases at J, with 9 bases in the middle. Germline loops: CDR1 LNHDA, CDR2 SQIVND (reference sequence). The CDR3 loop reads CASSIDPTDNQPQHF. CDR3 nucleotides: TGTGCCAGTAGTATAGATCCCACAGACAATCAGCCCCAGCATTTT. The variable domain in full, completed from reference TRBV19 and TRBJ1-5, reads DGGITQSPKYLFRKEGQNVTLSCEQNLNHDAMYWYRQDPGQGLRLIYYSQIVNDFQKGDIAEGYSVSREKKESFPLTVTSAQKNPTAFYLCASSIDPTDNQPQHFGDGTRLSIL.

The chain combines TRBV6-5 with TRBJ1-5, with unresolved D. This CDR3 is 15 amino acids long. CDR1 is MNHEY and CDR2 is SVGAGI in the germline V gene. Trimming took 3 bases from V and 1 from J, leaving 10 bases between them. Written as DNA, the CDR3 is TGTGCCAGCAGTTATAGGGCAGCGAGCAATCAGCCCCAGCATTTT. The encoded protein is CASSYRAASNQPQHF.

The genes are TRBV5-4 and TRBJ1-1; D gene unclear. V lost 0 bases and J lost 0, with 12 bases in between. The CDR3 has 16 amino acids. CDR1 and CDR2 (germline): SGHNT, YYREEE (reference sequence). For the CDR3, the DNA is TGTGCCAGCAGCTTGGGGGAGGCCTCGCTGAACACTGAAGCTTTCTTT. It codes for CASSLGEASLNTEAFF.

The DNA for the CDR3 is TGTGCCAGCAGCTTGAACTGGAATCAGCCCCAGCATTTT. Translating it yields CASSLNWNQPQHF. The genes are TRBV7-9 and TRBJ1-5; no definite D call. The CDR3 is 13 amino acids. Germline lookup yields CDR1 SEHNR and CDR2 FQNEAQ (reference sequence). The V end lost 3 bases, the J end lost 4 bases, and 7 bases lay between the germline ends.

The chain carries TRBV4-2 and TRBJ2-2; the match to TRBD2 covers 11 bases. Germline CDR1 and CDR2: LGHNA and YNFKEQ. V was clipped by 4 bases and J by 3 bases; unmatched bases: 7. The CDR3 runs 17 residues. The CDR3 DNA sequence: TGTGCCAGCAGCCCCTTAGCGGGGGGGACTTACACCGGGGAGCTGTTTTTT. Encoded protein: CASSPLAGGTYTGELFF.

The chain recombines TRBV6-1 with TRBJ1-5; no clear D gene. Germline loops: CDR1 MNHNS, CDR2 SASEGT. Trimming pared 1 base from V and 8 bases from J, leaving 12 bases between. The CDR3 is 14 residues long. The CDR3 spells CASSEVLGFEPQHF. The CDR3, as DNA: TGTGCCAGCAGTGAAGTCCTAGGGTTTGAGCCCCAGCATTTT.

This clone was seen once. The gene calls are TRBV6-5 and TRBJ2-7, with TRBD1 identical over 9 bases. Trimming cost V 5 bases and J 5 bases; bases outside gene matches: 10. In germline, CDR1 is MNHEY, CDR2 SVGAGI. This CDR3 region has 15 residues. CDR3 sequence: CASSRSRDRVNEQYF. The DNA for the CDR3 is TGTGCCAGCAGTCGCAGCAGGGACAGGGTTAACGAGCAGTACTTC.

The chain carries TRBV4-3 and TRBJ1-2; D gene unclear. Germline V gene sequence: CDR1 LGHNA, CDR2 YSLEER. V was clipped by 4 bases and J by 2 bases, with 14 bases between them. CDR3 length equals 15 residues. The CDR3 DNA reads TGCGCCAGCAGCCCCGGTCCGGGTTTAAACTATGGCTACACCTTC. The encoded protein is CASSPGPGLNYGYTF.

This chain uses TRBV5-1 with TRBJ1-1; unclear D gene. CDR1 SGHRS and CDR2 YFSETQ come from the germline V gene. This CDR3 region has 14 residues. Trimming took off 0 bases at V and 1 base at J, with 7 bases between the two ends. CDR3 DNA: TGCGCCAGCAGCTTGGACAGACCGAACACTGAAGCTTTCTTT. It specifies CASSLDRPNTEAFF.

The rearrangement links TRBV6-5 to TRBJ2-5; 9 positions match TRBD2. J lost 4 bases, V lost 2 bases, and 5 bases had no gene match. This CDR3 contains 15 residues. Germline values: CDR1 MNHEY, CDR2 SVGAGI. The CDR3 sequence is CASSYERGAGETQYF. CDR3 DNA sequence: TGTGCCAGCAGTTACGAGCGGGGGGCTGGAGAGACCCAGTACTTC.

The V and J genes are TRBV4-2 and TRBJ2-5; 12 nucleotides line up with TRBD2. The length of the CDR3 is 16 residues. After removal of 1 base from V and 1 base from J, the junction contained 1 base not matched to a gene. Germline lookup yields CDR1 LGHNA and CDR2 YNFKEQ. CDR3 residues: CASSQGLAGAQETQYF. For the CDR3, the DNA is TGTGCCAGCAGCCAAGGACTAGCGGGGGCCCAAGAGACCCAGTACTTC.

V gene TRBV2 combines with J gene TRBJ1-3; D uncertain. CDR3 length: 13 residues. From germline, CDR1 is SNHLY and CDR2 FYNNEI. Trimming took 4 bases from V and 6 from J, leaving 10 bases between them. The CDR3 reads CASSVSRQNTIYF. CDR3 coding DNA: TGTGCCAGCAGTGTGTCTAGGCAAAACACCATATATTTT.

The rearrangement uses TRBV5-4 and TRBJ2-5; 9 bases match TRBD2. Trimming cost V 4 bases and J 0 bases; bases outside gene matches: 1. Germline V gene data show CDR1 as SGHNT and CDR2 as YYREEE (reference sequence). The CDR3 is 14 amino acids. As DNA, the CDR3 is TGTGCCAGCAGCGCGGGGGGGTACCAAGAGACCCAGTACTTC. Translation: CASSAGGYQETQYF.

In its sample, this clone was seen a few times. The chain links TRBV4-2 to TRBJ1-2, with D unresolved. The germline gives CDR1 LGHNA, CDR2 YNFKEQ. CDR3 size: 15 residues. V lost 0 bases to trimming and J lost 7 bases, with 15 bases between them. Written as DNA, the CDR3 is TGTGCCAGCAGCCAAGAAGGAGGAGGGTCTGGTGGCTACACCTTC. Translating it yields CASSQEGGGSGGYTF.

V usage is TRBV9 and J usage is TRBJ2-1, with TRBD2 matching 12 bases. V trimming: 3 bases; J trimming: 8 bases; junction bases outside the gene matches: 6. CDR3 size: 15 residues. Germline CDR1 reads SGDLS; CDR2 reads YYNGEE. The CDR3 region has the DNA TGTGCCAGCAGCGGACTAGCGGGGGCCGGATATGAGCAGTTCTTC. This encodes CASSGLAGAGYEQFF.

The J gene is TRBJ1-3, the V gene TRBV5-1; D remains ambiguous. Germline CDR1 SGHRS, CDR2 YFSETQ. Trimming removed 0 bases from V and 4 bases from J, with 14 bases in between. CDR3 length: 16 amino acids. Here the CDR3 reads CASSLDPGLQGNTIYF. In DNA form, the CDR3 reads TGCGCCAGCAGCTTGGACCCAGGCCTGCAGGGAAACACCATATATTTT.

The chain is built from TRBV5-1 and TRBJ2-1; 8 nucleotides align to TRBD2. J gave up 0 bases and V 5 bases, and 4 bases lay outside the gene matches. The CDR3 runs to 15 residues. Germline CDR1 and CDR2: SGHRS and YFSETQ. The CDR3 here is CASRFGGGSYNEQFF. The CDR3 region has the DNA TGCGCCAGCAGATTCGGGGGGGGCTCCTACAATGAGCAGTTCTTC.

This rearrangement joins TRBV6-6 to TRBJ2-3, with D unresolved. The V gene's germline CDR1 is MNHNY and CDR2 SVGAGI (reference sequence). This CDR3 is built from 11 residues. V was pared by 2 bases and J by 5 bases, with 2 bases between. The CDR3 DNA sequence: TGTGCCAGCAGTTACCTAGATACGCAGTATTTT. Protein: CASSYLDTQYF.